This T cell receptor beta chain derives from a study of OX40 agonist ivuxolimab in advanced cancers. About the study as a whole: Ivuxolimab was a fully human IgG2 agonistic monoclonal antibody targeting the costimulatory receptor OX40 (CD134). Partial responses occurred in three dose-escalation patients: two with cutaneous melanoma and one with hepatocellular carcinoma. The purpose of peripheral TCRbeta sequencing was to test whether ivuxolimab changed TCR sequence diversity and led to clonal T-cell expansion. Intravenous ivuxolimab was administered to patients every 2 weeks at six dose levels: 0.01, 0.1, 0.3, 1.5, 3 and 10 mg/kg. Of the approximately 53 patients in dose escalation, about 20 had hepatocellular carcinoma, around 15 had melanoma, 9 had renal cell carcinoma and 9 had head and neck cancer. Prior anti-PD-1, anti-PD-L1 or anti-CTLA-4 therapy was permitted, and 35% to 40% of dose-escalation patients had received checkpoint inhibitors. In the dose-escalation cohort, roughly 80% of patients were male, and the mean age was about 55 years, with a range of about 20 to 79. The paper describes the monotherapy dose-escalation part (N ≈ 50 patients) of the phase I trial of ivuxolimab. Results the study describes overall, beyond this receptor: Clonal expansion of both CD4+ and CD8+ blood T cells was observed from baseline to week 6 at doses 0.1 to 3.0 mg/kg. After ivuxolimab, CD8+ T cells had more expanded clones than CD4+ T cells on average. Partial responders in the 0.1-3.0 mg/kg groups had among the lowest normalized peripheral clonal expansion, especially among CD8+ T cells. Which antigens the clonally expanded peripheral T cells were specific for was not determined. Low levels of normalized T-cell clonal expansion were also shown by some nonresponding patients.

Note on this clone: Its specific antigen is unknown. Base quality data are lacking; no much larger clone is found one base away.

To sequence the TCRbeta CDR3 region, genomic DNA was isolated from the sorted cells. The immunoSEQ Assay was used for sequencing of TCRbeta CDR3 regions. This immuneACCESS table, as held by TCRdb, lists in-frame sequences with V and J called but not all clones. Of the missing ones, under half trace to an unresolved V gene in checked studies; the others have no known cause. The sample table holds some 44,000 clones, of which approximately 84% were seen once. 35% of the sample is held by the ten biggest clonotypes. The trial excluded patients who had a history of autoimmune disease or who were on systemic immunosuppression. In every dose cohort, peripheral blood was drawn for TCR sequencing at baseline, cycle 4 day 1, and cycle 7 day 1. Samples came from an open-label, multicenter, first-in-human phase I dose-escalation trial of ivuxolimab. Adults with locally advanced or metastatic melanoma, renal cell, hepatocellular, or head and neck squamous cell carcinoma were enrolled in the trial. CD4+ and CD8+ T cells were sorted separately from peripheral blood before TCR sequencing.

This TCR was sampled from an adult with an advanced solid tumor such as melanoma, head and neck, liver or kidney cancer. The source was CD4+ or CD8+ T cells sorted from blood, collected in a trial of the OX40 agonist ivuxolimab.

For the CDR3, the sequence is CASSRTGLGSYNEQFF. The sequenced DNA: TGTGCCAGCAGTAGGACAGGTCTCGGGTCCTACAATGAGCAGTTCTTC. Recombination joined TRBV6-6 with TRBJ2-1, and TRBD1 matches 7 of the central bases. Trimming leaves V shorter by 5 bases and J shorter by 1 base, with the junction holding 8 bases beyond the gene matches. There are 16 amino acids in the CDR3, from cysteine to phenylalanine inclusive. Only CDR3 DNA remains: 48 bases, in frame from the first base. From a lookup of the germline V gene (reference sequence), CDR1 and CDR2 are MNHNY and SVGAGI.